This is a list of T cell receptor beta chains from one sample in a study of brain T cells in children with intractable seizures. Only in-frame clones appear in the TCRdb table, and some are missing; sequencing was by immunoSEQ multiplex PCR. The sample lists 62,000 or so clones, 95% to 96% occurring once. The sample in question was peripheral blood, obtained at surgery. The receptors were sampled from a boy under three years old with focal cortical dysplasia and intractable seizures. Each CDR3 is given with its conserved first and last residue. The D gene is left open where the match is weak. Clone size is shown for a subset of rows, as once, few, many or a class of expanded clone.

CDR3: CASSPQLGLKQETQYF
DNA: TGTGCCAGCAGCCCCCAGTTAGGACTAAAACAAGAGACCCAGTACTTC
J: TRBJ2-5
D: .
length: 16
size: .
V: TRBV7-9

CDR3: CASSYSAYTDTQYF
DNA: TGTGCCAGCAGCTACTCAGCCTACACAGATACGCAGTATTTT
J: TRBJ2-3
D: .
length: 14
size: .
V: TRBV7-2

CDR3: CASSAGTDLVRYTF
DNA: TGTGCCAGCAGCGCCGGGACCGACTTGGTGCGCTACACCTTC
J: TRBJ1-2
D: .
length: 14
size: .
V: TRBV25-1

CDR3: CASSLEQTYGYTF
DNA: TGTGCCAGCAGCTTAGAACAGACCTATGGCTACACCTTC
J: TRBJ1-2
D: .
length: 13
size: .
V: TRBV7-2

CDR3: CASSLLSLRVKREMFEQFF
DNA: TGTGCCAGCAGTTTACTTTCCCTCAGGGTGAAGCGGGAGATGTTTGAGCAGTTCTTC
J: TRBJ2-1
D: TRBD2
length: 19
size: .
V: TRBV27

CDR3: CASSPTVGPVTEAFF
DNA: TGCGCCAGCAGCCCGACGGTGGGCCCGGTCACTGAAGCTTTCTTT
J: TRBJ1-1
D: .
length: 15
size: once
V: TRBV4-1

CDR3: CASSVSPYEQYF
DNA: TGTGCCAGTTCGGTCAGTCCCTACGAGCAGTACTTC
J: TRBJ2-7
D: .
length: 12
size: .
V: TRBV18

CDR3: CAISESGVNQPQHF
DNA: TGTGCCATCAGTGAGTCAGGCGTCAATCAGCCCCAGCATTTT
J: TRBJ1-5
D: .
length: 14
size: .
V: TRBV10-3

CDR3: CASSLGLAGGTYNEQFF
DNA: TGCGCCAGCAGCTTGGGCCTAGCGGGAGGTACCTACAATGAGCAGTTCTTC
J: TRBJ2-1
D: TRBD2
length: 17
size: .
V: TRBV5-1

CDR3: CATAGEVDGNTIYF
DNA: TGTGCTACGGCCGGTGAAGTAGATGGAAACACCATATATTTT
J: TRBJ1-3
D: .
length: 14
size: .
V: TRBV12-5

CDR3: CASSSGLAGLSSYNEQFF
DNA: TGTGCCAGCAGCTCCGGACTAGCGGGACTGAGCTCCTACAATGAGCAGTTCTTC
J: TRBJ2-1
D: TRBD2
length: 18
size: .
V: TRBV7-2

CDR3: CASSPTGYNSPLHF
DNA: TGCGCCAGCAGCCCCACAGGTTATAATTCACCCCTCCACTTT
J: TRBJ1-6
D: .
length: 14
size: .
V: TRBV4-1

CDR3: CASSLAVGYQETQYF
DNA: TGTGCCAGCAGCTTAGCGGTTGGATACCAAGAGACCCAGTACTTC
J: TRBJ2-5
D: .
length: 15
size: .
V: TRBV7-9

CDR3: CASSFWEGEKLFF
DNA: TGTGCCAGCAGCTTCTGGGAGGGGGAAAAACTGTTTTTT
J: TRBJ1-4
D: .
length: 13
size: .
V: TRBV11-2

CDR3: CASSMPGLGIQTQYF
DNA: TGTGCCAGTAGTATGCCCGGACTGGGGATACAGACCCAGTACTTC
J: TRBJ2-5
D: .
length: 15
size: .
V: TRBV19

CDR3: CASSLVNGGGELFF
DNA: TGTGCCAGCAGTTTGGTGAACGGGGGGGGTGAACTGTTTTTT
J: TRBJ1-4
D: .
length: 14
size: .
V: TRBV25-1

CDR3: CASSLTGLAYEQYF
DNA: TGCGCCAGCAGCTTAACGGGACTAGCCTACGAGCAGTACTTC
J: TRBJ2-7
D: TRBD2
length: 14
size: .
V: TRBV5-1

CDR3: CASSLGLAGGPQETQYF
DNA: TGCGCCAGCAGCTTGGGGCTAGCGGGGGGGCCCCAAGAGACCCAGTACTTC
J: TRBJ2-5
D: TRBD2
length: 17
size: .
V: TRBV5-1

CDR3: CASRDRELSTGELFF
DNA: TGTGCCAGCCGTGACCGGGAGTTAAGCACCGGGGAGCTGTTTTTT
J: TRBJ2-2
D: .
length: 15
size: .
V: TRBV6-1

CDR3: CASSRVSGTTYEQYF
DNA: TGTGCCAGCAGTAGGGTTAGCGGGACCACCTACGAGCAGTACTTC
J: TRBJ2-7
D: TRBD2
length: 15
size: .
V: TRBV28

CDR3: CASGGNQPQHF
DNA: TGTGCCTCGGGCGGCAATCAGCCCCAGCATTTT
J: TRBJ1-5
D: .
length: 11
size: .
V: TRBV19

CDR3: CASSYRDMGDTQYF
DNA: TGTGCCAGCAGCTACAGGGATATGGGAGATACGCAGTATTTT
J: TRBJ2-3
D: .
length: 14
size: .
V: TRBV7-2

CDR3: CASSREWGPGNTIYF
DNA: TGTGCCAGCAGCCGGGAGTGGGGACCTGGAAACACCATATATTTT
J: TRBJ1-3
D: .
length: 15
size: .
V: TRBV11-2

CDR3: CASSPGQYSNQPQHF
DNA: TGTGCCAGCAGTCCTGGACAGTATAGCAATCAGCCCCAGCATTTT
J: TRBJ1-5
D: .
length: 15
size: .
V: TRBV27

CDR3: CASSWSGTSYNEQFF
DNA: TGTGCCAGCAGTTGGAGCGGGACTTCCTACAATGAGCAGTTCTTC
J: TRBJ2-1
D: TRBD2
length: 15
size: once
V: TRBV7-3

CDR3: CASSNTPLDLAKNIQYF
DNA: TGTGCCAGTAGTAATACTCCCCTTGACCTAGCCAAAAACATTCAGTACTTC
J: TRBJ2-4
D: .
length: 17
size: .
V: TRBV19

CDR3: CASSLRGGNTYEQYF
DNA: TGTGCCAGCAGTTTAAGGGGCGGTAACACCTACGAGCAGTACTTC
J: TRBJ2-7
D: .
length: 15
size: once
V: TRBV27

CDR3: CASSSGTGAYDTQYF
DNA: TGTGCCAGCAGTTCCGGGACAGGGGCCTACGATACGCAGTATTTT
J: TRBJ2-3
D: TRBD1
length: 15
size: .
V: TRBV5-4

CDR3: CATSRGPRSGYTF
DNA: TGTGCCACCAGCAGGGGACCGCGCAGCGGCTACACCTTC
J: TRBJ1-2
D: .
length: 13
size: .
V: TRBV15

CDR3: CASSESRGAGGSATDTQYF
DNA: TGTGCCAGCAGTGAATCGCGAGGGGCGGGGGGTTCGGCCACAGATACGCAGTATTTT
J: TRBJ2-3
D: TRBD2
length: 19
size: .
V: TRBV6-1

CDR3: CATSGQAATEAFF
DNA: TGTGCCACCTCGGGACAGGCGGCCACTGAAGCTTTCTTT
J: TRBJ1-1
D: TRBD1
length: 13
size: .
V: TRBV19

CDR3: CASSDSQGNRRGTDTQYF
DNA: TGTGCCAGCAGTGACTCCCAAGGAAACAGGCGGGGCACAGATACGCAGTATTTT
J: TRBJ2-3
D: .
length: 18
size: .
V: TRBV6-4

CDR3: CASSWGAPEKLFF
DNA: TGTGCCAGTAGTTGGGGGGCGCCTGAAAAACTGTTTTTT
J: TRBJ1-4
D: .
length: 13
size: .
V: TRBV19

CDR3: CASSTDTYSGNTIYF
DNA: TGTGCCAGCAGCACAGACACATACTCTGGAAACACCATATATTTT
J: TRBJ1-3
D: .
length: 15
size: .
V: TRBV9

CDR3: CASSLEDFTHEQYF
DNA: TGTGCCAGCAGCTTAGAGGATTTTACCCACGAGCAGTACTTC
J: TRBJ2-7
D: .
length: 14
size: .
V: TRBV7-2